A single sample is the source of the 12 T cell receptor beta chains below, sequenced in a study of vaccination effects on CD4 cells after COVID-19. These receptors are not linked to any known antigen. Method: immunoSEQ multiplex PCR; TCRdb's copy keeps in-frame clones and lacks some. The sample lists approximately 23,000 clones, over 55% occurring once. Prior to sequencing, the ViraFEST assay stimulated PBMC with viral peptide pools, which expanded the antigen-specific CD4+ T cells. Culture proceeded for 10 days, and CD4+ T cells were then isolated. Previously uninfected by SARS-CoV-2, the vaccine recipients also showed negative nucleocapsid antibodies. Here the sequenced sample was CD4+ T cells from PBMCs cultured with HCoV-OC43 spike peptides, taken before COVID-19 vaccination. Subset in this sample: HCoV-OC43 spike overlapping peptide pool stimulation. All receptors come from a human donor who received a COVID-19 vaccine.

The V and J genes are TRBV3-1 (or the pseudogene TRBV3-2) and TRBJ2-5, with D possibly matching TRBD2 (5 bases). Trimming removed 0 bases at V and 9 bases at J, with 17 bases between. CDR1 is LGHDT and CDR2 is YNNKEL in the germline V gene (reference sequence). The CDR3 runs to 15 residues. This CDR3 reads CASSQDPPSVGAQYF. CDR3 bases: TGTGCCAGCAGCCAAGACCCTCCCAGTGTCGGGGCCCAGTACTTC.

The chain couples TRBV3-1 (or the pseudogene TRBV3-2) to TRBJ2-2; 12 nucleotides align to TRBD2. V was clipped by 3 bases and J by 0 bases; unmatched bases: 5. The CDR3 is 18 amino acids. The germline V gene has CDR1 LGHDT and CDR2 YNNKEL (reference sequence). The CDR3 reads CASSQASGGVSNTGELFF. CDR3 DNA: TGTGCCAGCAGCCAGGCTAGCGGGGGGGTTTCGAACACCGGGGAGCTGTTTTTT.

V usage is TRBV7-8 and J usage is TRBJ1-1; 12 bases align to TRBD1. CDR3 length: 15 amino acids. V shed 4 bases and J 4 bases; nucleotides not matched to a gene: 4. Looked up from germline, CDR1 is SGHVS and CDR2 is FQNEAQ. The chain's CDR3 is CASSWGQGAGTEAFF. CDR3 bases: TGTGCCAGCAGCTGGGGACAGGGGGCGGGCACTGAAGCTTTCTTT.

J is TRBJ1-2 and V is TRBV6-5, with a possible D match to TRBD1 (5 bases). The CDR3 loop spans 14 amino acids. Trimming cost V 6 bases and J 5 bases, with 16 bases left between them. Germline loops: CDR1 MNHEY, CDR2 SVGAGI. The CDR3 DNA follows: TGTGCCAGCAGGGTAGGGGTTGGCCAGTATGGCTACACCTTC. Its protein is CASRVGVGQYGYTF.

The V call is TRBV7-9, the J call TRBJ2-7, with TRBD1 matching over 7 bases. This CDR3 contains 13 residues. V lost 5 bases to trimming and J lost 3 bases; unmatched junction nucleotides: 4. The germline V gene encodes CDR1 SEHNR and CDR2 FQNEAQ (reference sequence). The CDR3: CASSHDRVYEQYF. In DNA form, the CDR3 reads TGTGCCAGCAGCCATGACAGGGTCTACGAGCAGTACTTC.

DNA for the CDR3: TGTGCCAGCAGCTTAGGCAGGGGGCATGACTATGGCTACACCTTC. It encodes CASSLGRGHDYGYTF. The V call is TRBV13, the J call TRBJ1-2; TRBD1 agrees at 8 bases. V dropped 0 bases and J dropped 3; count of bases not matched to a gene: 3. The germline CDR1 and CDR2 sequences are PRHDT and FYEKMQ (reference sequence). The CDR3 runs to 15 residues.

Here the CDR3 DNA reads TGCGCCAGCAGCTTGGGAATGCGGACAGGGAAAGAGACCCAGTACTTC. Its translation is CASSLGMRTGKETQYF. This sequence joins TRBV5-1 and TRBJ2-5, with 8 bases fitting TRBD1. V was pared by 0 bases and J by 3 bases, with 7 bases of the junction left unmatched. CDR1 and CDR2 (germline): SGHRS, YFSETQ. CDR3 size: 16 residues.

The chain links TRBV6-5 to TRBJ2-1; D remains unclear. Germline V CDR1 and CDR2: MNHEY, SVGAGI. The CDR3 is made up of 12 amino acids. The V end was cut by 7 bases, the J end by 6 bases, with 10 bases between. As DNA, the CDR3 is TGTGCCAGCACCCTGGCCATCAATGAGCAGTTCTTC. It specifies CASTLAINEQFF.

V gene TRBV7-2 combines with J gene TRBJ1-2; a weak D match, TRBD1 (6 bases). This CDR3 contains 12 residues. The germline gives CDR1 SGHTA, CDR2 FQGNSA. Trimming removed 5 bases at V and 11 bases at J, with 15 bases between. CDR3 loop: CASSPPSQGYTF. CDR3 nucleotides: TGTGCCAGCAGCCCCCCTAGCCAGGGGTACACCTTC.

This clone was detected only once. The chain joins TRBV3-1 (or the pseudogene TRBV3-2) to TRBJ1-1, with D uncertain. Trimming left V 1 base short and J 0 bases short, with 9 bases between. Germline V gene data show CDR1 as LGHDT and CDR2 as YNNKEL (reference sequence). The CDR3 spans 15 residues. CDR3 sequence reads: CASSQGAGMNTEAFF. The DNA for the CDR3 is TGTGCCAGCAGCCAAGGAGCGGGGATGAACACTGAAGCTTTCTTT.

This clone has a handful of counts. The V call is TRBV18, the J call TRBJ1-6, with 8 positions matching TRBD1. The CDR3 spans 14 residues. Germline V gene sequence: CDR1 KGHSH, CDR2 LQKENI. The V and J ends lost 3 bases and 12 bases, in that order; junction bases with no gene match: 7. CDR3 bases: TGTGCCAGCTCACCTCCCGGGACAGGATTACCCCTCCACTTT. Amino acid sequence: CASSPPGTGLPLHF.

The chain employs TRBV7-2 and TRBJ1-6; no clear D. V was shortened by 2 bases and J by 8 bases, with 16 bases between the two germline ends. Germline assignment: CDR1 SGHTA and CDR2 FQGNSA. The CDR3 extends over 16 amino acids. In nucleotides, the CDR3 is TGTGCCAGCAGCTTATACCGGATGGGGATTTATTCACCCCTCCACTTT. It yields the protein CASSLYRMGIYSPLHF.